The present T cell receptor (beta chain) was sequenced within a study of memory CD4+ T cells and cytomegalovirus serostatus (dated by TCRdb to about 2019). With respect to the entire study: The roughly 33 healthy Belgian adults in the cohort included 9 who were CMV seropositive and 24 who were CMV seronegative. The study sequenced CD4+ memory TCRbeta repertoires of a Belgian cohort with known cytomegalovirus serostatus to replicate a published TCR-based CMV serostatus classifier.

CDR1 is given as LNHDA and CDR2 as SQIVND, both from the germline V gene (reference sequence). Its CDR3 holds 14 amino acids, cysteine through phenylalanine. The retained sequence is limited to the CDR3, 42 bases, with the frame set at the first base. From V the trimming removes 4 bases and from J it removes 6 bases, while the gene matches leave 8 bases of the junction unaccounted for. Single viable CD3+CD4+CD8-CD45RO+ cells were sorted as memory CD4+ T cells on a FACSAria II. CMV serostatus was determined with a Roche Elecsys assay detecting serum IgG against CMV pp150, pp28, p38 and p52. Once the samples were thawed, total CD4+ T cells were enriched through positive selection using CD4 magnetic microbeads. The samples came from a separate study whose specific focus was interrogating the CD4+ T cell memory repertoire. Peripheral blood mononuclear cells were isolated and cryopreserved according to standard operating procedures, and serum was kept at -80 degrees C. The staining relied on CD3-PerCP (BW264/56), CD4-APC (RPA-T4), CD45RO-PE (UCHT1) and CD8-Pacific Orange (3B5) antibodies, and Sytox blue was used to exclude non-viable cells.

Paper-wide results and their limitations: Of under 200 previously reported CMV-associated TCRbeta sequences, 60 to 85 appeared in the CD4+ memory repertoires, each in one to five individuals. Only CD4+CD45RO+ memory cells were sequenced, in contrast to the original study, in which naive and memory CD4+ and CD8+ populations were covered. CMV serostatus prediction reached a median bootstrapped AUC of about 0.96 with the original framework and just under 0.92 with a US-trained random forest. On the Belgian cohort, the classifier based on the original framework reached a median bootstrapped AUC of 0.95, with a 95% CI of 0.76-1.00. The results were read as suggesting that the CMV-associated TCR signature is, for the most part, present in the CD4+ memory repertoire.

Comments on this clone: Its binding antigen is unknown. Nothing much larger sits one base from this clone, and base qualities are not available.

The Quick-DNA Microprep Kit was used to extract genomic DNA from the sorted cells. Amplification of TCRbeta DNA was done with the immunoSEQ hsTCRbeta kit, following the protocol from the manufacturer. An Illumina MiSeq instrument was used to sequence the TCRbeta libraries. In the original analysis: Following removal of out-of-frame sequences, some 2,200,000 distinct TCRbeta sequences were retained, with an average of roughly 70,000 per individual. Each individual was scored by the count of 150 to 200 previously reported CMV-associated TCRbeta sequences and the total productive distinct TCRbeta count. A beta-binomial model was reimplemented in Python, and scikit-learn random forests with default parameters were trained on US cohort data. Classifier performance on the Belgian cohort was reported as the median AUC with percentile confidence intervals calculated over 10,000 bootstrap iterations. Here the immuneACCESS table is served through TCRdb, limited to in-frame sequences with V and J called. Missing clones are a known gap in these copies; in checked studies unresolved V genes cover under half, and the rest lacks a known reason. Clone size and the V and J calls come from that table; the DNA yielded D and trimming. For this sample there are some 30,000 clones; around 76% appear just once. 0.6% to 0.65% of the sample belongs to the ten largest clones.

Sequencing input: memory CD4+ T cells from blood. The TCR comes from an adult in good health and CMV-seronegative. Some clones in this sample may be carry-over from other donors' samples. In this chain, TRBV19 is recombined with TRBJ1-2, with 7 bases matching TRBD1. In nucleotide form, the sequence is TGTGCCAGTAGTAGTACCAGGGGGTTAGATGGCTACACCTTC. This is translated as CASSSTRGLDGYTF.